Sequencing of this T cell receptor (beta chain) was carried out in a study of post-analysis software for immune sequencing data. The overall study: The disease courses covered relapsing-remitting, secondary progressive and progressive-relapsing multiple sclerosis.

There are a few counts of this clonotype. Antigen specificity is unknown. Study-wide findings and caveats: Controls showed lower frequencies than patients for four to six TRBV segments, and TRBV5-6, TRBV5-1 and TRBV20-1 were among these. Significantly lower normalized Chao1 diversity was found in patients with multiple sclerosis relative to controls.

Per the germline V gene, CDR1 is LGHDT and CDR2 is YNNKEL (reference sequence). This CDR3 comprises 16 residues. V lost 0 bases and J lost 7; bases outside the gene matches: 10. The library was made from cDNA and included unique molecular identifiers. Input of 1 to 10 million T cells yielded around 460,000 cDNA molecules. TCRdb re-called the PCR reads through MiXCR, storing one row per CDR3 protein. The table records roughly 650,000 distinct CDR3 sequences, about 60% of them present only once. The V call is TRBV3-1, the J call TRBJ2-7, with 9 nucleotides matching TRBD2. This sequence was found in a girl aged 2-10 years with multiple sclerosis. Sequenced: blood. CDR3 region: CASSQESSSGTLEQYF. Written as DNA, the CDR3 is TGTGCCAGCAGCCAAGAATCCTCTAGCGGGACTCTTGAGCAGTACTTC.